The next 8 T cell receptor beta chains were all read from a single sample in a study of T cells in Graves' hyperthyroidism and ophthalmopathy. Amplification of TCR beta CDR3 regions used RNA as the template. The primer set for the first-round RT-PCR of the TCR CDR3 was HTBI. TCRdb processed the multiplex PCR reads anew with MiXCR; each CDR3 protein has one entry. The profile covers 500,000 to 650,000 distinct CDR3 sequences, with roughly 18% appearing a single time and approximately 16% taken by the ten largest. The sequenced material came from blood. These receptors came from a woman aged 18-29 years with Graves' ophthalmopathy.

This clonotype was seen more than once but under ten times. The V and J genes are TRBV19 and TRBJ2-1; the match to TRBD2 covers 9 bases. With 5 bases clipped from V and 8 bases from J, the junction kept 19 bases outside the gene matches. Germline values: CDR1 LNHDA, CDR2 SQIVND (reference sequence). The CDR3 runs to 18 residues. CDR3 coding DNA: TGTGCCAGTAGTCCCCCGCTAGCGGGGAGCCTCCCGCTTGATGAGCAGTTCTTC. Translation gives CASSPPLAGSLPLDEQFF.

This clonotype was seen a handful of times. Possible read error: a much larger clone is one base away. V usage is TRBV11-2 and J usage is TRBJ1-2, with D unresolved. In germline, CDR1 is SGHAT, CDR2 FQNNGV. The length of the CDR3 is 13 residues. CDR3 protein: CTSSPQENYGYTF. As DNA, the CDR3 is TGTACCAGCAGTCCCCAGGAAAACTATGGCTACACCTTC.

This chain uses TRBV6-2 or TRBV6-3 with TRBJ2-7; TRBD1 agrees at 7 bases. The ends lost 1 base at V and 4 bases at J; junction bases unmatched: 10. The germline V gene has CDR1 MNHEY and CDR2 SVGEGT. This CDR3 has 16 residues. The CDR3 loop is CASSYLGDSASYEQYF. The CDR3 DNA is TGTGCCAGCAGTTACTTGGGGGACAGCGCATCTTACGAGCAGTACTTC.

This rearrangement joins TRBV6-2 or TRBV6-3 to TRBJ2-4; D is perhaps TRBD1 (6 bases). CDR3 length: 15 amino acids. Per germline, CDR1 MNHEY and CDR2 SVGEGT. V was shortened by 3 bases and J by 8 bases, with 17 bases between the two germline ends. For the CDR3, the DNA is TGTGCCAGCAGTTATCGTGGGCAGGGGACGCACATTCAGTACTTC. Translating it yields CASSYRGQGTHIQYF.

About this clonotype: This may come from a read error, since a much larger clone is one base off. The V call is TRBV28, the J call TRBJ2-7; 11 bases match TRBD1. The CDR3 spans 14 residues. Germline V CDR1 and CDR2: MDHEN, SYDVKM. J was trimmed by 7 bases and V by 1 base; bases with no gene match: 3. CDR3 protein: CASSLLGTGGEQYF. CDR3 in DNA: TGTGCCAGCAGTTTATTGGGGACAGGGGGTGAGCAGTACTTC.

V usage is TRBV12-3 or TRBV12-4 and J usage is TRBJ2-1; 13 bases align to TRBD2. The V and J ends lost 6 bases and 8 bases, in that order; junction bases with no gene match: 10. The CDR3 covers 16 residues. CDR3 sequence: CASRIGLAGVLDEQFF. The CDR3 DNA reads as TGTGCCAGCAGGATCGGACTAGCGGGAGTTCTCGATGAGCAGTTCTTC.

A few counts support this clonotype. The V call is TRBV6-1, the J call TRBJ1-1; D possibly corresponds to TRBD1 (6 bases). The CDR3 consists of 13 residues. Trimming stripped 6 bases from V and 2 bases from J, with 10 bases between. Germline CDR1 and CDR2: MNHNS and SASEGT. CDR3 sequence: CASRPGHNTEAFF. The DNA of the CDR3 is TGTGCCAGCAGACCGGGACACAACACTGAAGCTTTCTTT.

Many counts were recorded for this clonotype. The V gene is TRBV2, the J gene TRBJ2-1, with TRBD2 matching 10 bases. J gave up 2 bases and V 7 bases, and 5 bases lay outside the gene matches. CDR1 is SNHLY, CDR2 FYNNEI, per germline. The CDR3 has 15 amino acids. The CDR3 DNA reads TGTGCCAGCAAGGAGCGGGGGGGCCCCTACAATGAGCAGTTCTTC. This translates into CASKERGGPYNEQFF.